Listed below are T cell receptor beta chains from one sample, sequenced in a study of blood T cell repertoires in COVID-19. Assay: immunoSEQ multiplex PCR; the TCRdb copy retains only in-frame clones and omits some. This table has around 150,000 clones, around 87% appearing once. The sequencing sample was made of PBMCs or T cells enriched from blood (not recorded which). The receptors were sampled from a woman between 50 and 59 years old who had recovered from COVID-19. Each CDR3 is given with its conserved first and last residue. Each record gives: D gene, J gene, V gene, CDR3 protein, CDR3 DNA. A D gene is named only where the DNA matches it firmly.

D gene: TRBD1; J gene: TRBJ2-2; V gene: TRBV9; CDR3 protein: CASSVGWTGLTDTGELFF; CDR3 DNA: TGTGCCAGCAGCGTAGGGTGGACAGGGCTGACGGACACCGGGGAGCTGTTTTTT
D gene: NA; J gene: TRBJ2-3; V gene: TRBV7-9; CDR3 protein: CASSFGILEPSTDTQYF; CDR3 DNA: TGTGCCAGCAGCTTCGGCATCCTAGAACCTAGCACAGATACGCAGTATTTT
D gene: TRBD1; J gene: TRBJ2-1; V gene: TRBV15; CDR3 protein: CATSRVGGGTGGNEQFF; CDR3 DNA: TGTGCCACCAGCAGAGTAGGAGGCGGGACAGGGGGGAATGAGCAGTTCTTC
D gene: NA; J gene: TRBJ1-2; V gene: TRBV9; CDR3 protein: CASSVGQGGGGYTF; CDR3 DNA: TGTGCCAGCAGCGTAGGTCAGGGAGGGGGTGGCTACACCTTC
D gene: NA; J gene: TRBJ2-7; V gene: TRBV6-5; CDR3 protein: CAARPRNTYEQYF; CDR3 DNA: TGTGCCGCGCGTCCCAGGAATACCTACGAGCAGTACTTC
D gene: TRBD1; J gene: TRBJ1-2; V gene: TRBV7-2; CDR3 protein: CASSPLTGVSYGYTF; CDR3 DNA: TGTGCCAGCAGCCCGCTGACAGGGGTTAGCTATGGCTACACCTTC
D gene: TRBD1; J gene: TRBJ1-1; V gene: TRBV30; CDR3 protein: CAWTRDRATEAFF; CDR3 DNA: TGTGCCTGGACCCGGGACAGGGCCACTGAAGCTTTCTTT
D gene: NA; J gene: TRBJ2-5; V gene: TRBV7-2; CDR3 protein: CASSFPRGGPKETQYF; CDR3 DNA: TGTGCCAGCAGCTTTCCGAGGGGGGGCCCTAAAGAGACCCAGTACTTC
D gene: NA; J gene: TRBJ1-3; V gene: TRBV5-1; CDR3 protein: CASSTDSSGNTIYF; CDR3 DNA: TGCGCCAGCAGCACGGACAGCTCTGGAAACACCATATATTTT
D gene: NA; J gene: TRBJ2-2; V gene: TRBV5-6; CDR3 protein: CASIPWSGHDTGELFF; CDR3 DNA: TGTGCCAGCATCCCATGGAGCGGGCACGACACCGGGGAGCTGTTTTTT
D gene: TRBD1; J gene: TRBJ1-6; V gene: TRBV19; CDR3 protein: CASGRQGVVGSPLHF; CDR3 DNA: TGTGCCAGTGGGCGACAGGGGGTAGTAGGTTCACCCCTCCACTTT
D gene: NA; J gene: TRBJ2-3; V gene: TRBV9; CDR3 protein: CASSEMSADTQYF; CDR3 DNA: TGTGCCAGCAGCGAGATGAGTGCAGATACGCAGTATTTT
D gene: NA; J gene: TRBJ2-7; V gene: TRBV11-3; CDR3 protein: CASSPRDRLSYEQYF; CDR3 DNA: TGTGCCAGCAGTCCCCGCGACAGACTCTCCTACGAGCAGTACTTC
D gene: TRBD1; J gene: TRBJ1-3; V gene: TRBV29-1; CDR3 protein: CSVAGTGEHGSSGNTIYF; CDR3 DNA: TGCAGCGTTGCGGGGACAGGGGAACACGGGAGCTCTGGAAACACCATATATTTT